What follows are 14 T cell receptor beta chains derived from one specimen sequenced in a study of blood T cell repertoires in COVID-19. Only in-frame clones appear in the TCRdb table, and some are missing; sequencing was by immunoSEQ multiplex PCR. The data show about 50,000 clones, approximately 79% seen once. The sample consisted of peripheral blood. These receptors came from a man between 70 and 80 years old with acute or convalescent COVID-19.

The chain carries TRBV7-2 and TRBJ2-7; 9 bases match TRBD1. Germline V gives CDR1 SGHTA, CDR2 FQGNSA. J gave up 3 bases and V 5 bases, and 8 bases lay outside the gene matches. CDR3 length: 15 residues. The CDR3 loop is CASSGIPGQGYEQYF. The CDR3 bases are TGTGCCAGCAGCGGCATCCCGGGACAGGGCTACGAGCAGTACTTC.

The chain is built from TRBV11-2 and TRBJ1-3; D unresolved. Trimming took off 2 bases at V and 0 bases at J, with 14 bases between the two ends. This CDR3 has 17 amino acids. CDR1 and CDR2 (germline): SGHAT, FQNNGV. In DNA, the CDR3 is TGTGCCAGCAGCTTAAGCGGCGGCCTCCACTCTGGAAACACCATATATTTT. Translated: CASSLSGGLHSGNTIYF.

The chain links TRBV7-3 to TRBJ1-1, with 7 bases that match TRBD1. The germline V gene encodes CDR1 SGHTA and CDR2 FQGTGA. The length of the CDR3 is 13 residues. After removal of 3 bases from V and 3 bases from J, the junction contained 1 base not matched to a gene. The CDR3 here is CASSLTGHTEAFF. CDR3 in DNA: TGTGCCAGCAGCTTGACAGGGCACACTGAAGCTTTCTTT.

The chain couples TRBV9 to TRBJ2-1; 10 bases fit TRBD2. Germline V gene data show CDR1 as SGDLS and CDR2 as YYNGEE. The trim removed 3 bases at V and 0 bases at J, leaving 6 bases unmatched. The CDR3 spans 17 residues. CDR3 bases: TGTGCCAGCAGCGCCCTAGCGGGAGTAAGCTCCTACAATGAGCAGTTCTTC. It encodes CASSALAGVSSYNEQFF.

The V call is TRBV23-1, the J call TRBJ2-3; 8 bases map to TRBD2. TRBV23-1 is noted as an ORF with a role that remains uncertain. V gave up 1 base and J gave up 3 bases; unmatched junction bases: 12. This CDR3 has 18 residues. The CDR3 reads CASSQYSPREAPTDTQYF. The CDR3 DNA follows: TGCGCCAGCAGTCAATATAGTCCGCGGGAGGCCCCGACAGATACGCAGTATTTT.

This chain connects TRBV29-1 to TRBJ2-3, with 11 bases aligning to TRBD2. From germline, CDR1 is SQVTM and CDR2 ANQGSEA. CDR3 size: 13 residues. V shed 7 bases and J 13 bases; nucleotides not matched to a gene: 13. As DNA, the CDR3 is TGCAGCGCAACATTCAGGATTAGCGGGGGGGAGTATTTT. As protein: CSATFRISGGEYF.

The chain links TRBV6-5 to TRBJ1-6; D uncertain. Germline CDR1 MNHEY, CDR2 SVGAGI. Trimming cost V 0 bases and J 7 bases, with 13 bases left between them. The CDR3 covers 16 residues. CDR3 sequence: CASSYSGDGINSPLHF. CDR3 nucleotides: TGTGCCAGCAGTTACTCGGGCGACGGTATCAATTCACCCCTCCACTTT.

The genes are TRBV6-5 and TRBJ1-3, with 7 bases aligning to TRBD1. CDR3 length equals 14 residues. Losses at the gene ends were 5 bases for V and 1 base for J; bases not matched to a gene: 2. The germline CDR1 and CDR2 sequences are MNHEY and SVGAGI. The CDR3 region has the DNA TGTGCCAGCAGTCAGACAGGGTCTGGAAACACCATATATTTT. As protein: CASSQTGSGNTIYF.

Here the CDR3 reads CASSDWQSNEQFF. The CDR3 DNA reads TGTGCCAGCAGTGATTGGCAGTCCAATGAGCAGTTCTTC. The rearrangement joins TRBV2 to TRBJ2-1; D gene uncertain. The CDR3 runs 13 residues. Germline loops: CDR1 SNHLY, CDR2 FYNNEI. V was clipped by 3 bases and J by 6 bases, with 9 bases between them.

This clone was found a few times. The chain joins TRBV12-3 or TRBV12-4 to TRBJ1-3, with 7 nucleotides matching TRBD1. This CDR3 comprises 12 residues. With 10 bases clipped from V and 4 bases from J, the junction kept 4 bases outside the gene matches. The CDR3, as DNA: TGTGCCACCCAGACAGGGGGAAACACCATATATTTT. It encodes CATQTGGNTIYF.

V and J are TRBV5-4 and TRBJ2-1; perhaps TRBD2 as D (6 bases). The V end was cut by 0 bases, the J end by 8 bases, with 12 bases between. CDR1 is SGHNT, CDR2 YYREEE, per germline (reference sequence). The length of the CDR3 is 14 residues. The CDR3 here is CASSLGQGGDEQFF. CDR3 bases: TGTGCCAGCAGCTTGGGCCAGGGAGGAGATGAGCAGTTCTTC.

With regard to this clone: One end of the junction does not line up with germline, which may come from a read error. The chain has TRBV28 and TRBJ2-7, with D maybe TRBD1 (7 bases). Germline lookup yields CDR1 MDHEN and CDR2 SYDVKM. The CDR3 loop spans 12 amino acids. The CDR3 loop is CASSFQTGRYNF. Written as DNA, the CDR3 is TGTGCCAGCAGTTTTCAGACAGGGAGGTATAACTTC.

The genes are TRBV5-1 and TRBJ2-5, with a possible D match to TRBD1 (6 bases). Per germline, CDR1 SGHRS and CDR2 YFSETQ. This CDR3 is built from 15 residues. Trimming shortened V by 4 bases and J by 2 bases, and 15 bases separated the two germline ends. The CDR3 sequence is CASSVLGTSQETQYF. CDR3 DNA sequence: TGCGCCAGCAGCGTATTAGGGACAAGTCAAGAGACCCAGTACTTC.

The V call is TRBV3-1 (or the pseudogene TRBV3-2), the J call TRBJ2-1; 8 nucleotides align to TRBD2. Germline V gives CDR1 LGHDT, CDR2 YNNKEL (reference sequence). This CDR3 region has 14 residues. J lost 8 bases, V lost 8 bases, and 11 bases had no gene match. The CDR3 region has the DNA TGTGCCAGCCGCAAGGGTAGCGGGATCGATGAGCAGTTCTTC. Translating it yields CASRKGSGIDEQFF.